This T cell receptor beta chain was captured in a study of T cell responses to AZD1222 COVID-19 vaccine. As concerns this clone: Antigen specificity is unknown.

The table came from immunoSEQ multiplex PCR; TCRdb's copy has only in-frame clones and leaves some out. The sample holds 75,000 to 100,000 clones, under 90% seen once. Findings of the study overall: Scientists sampled the repertoires only once the peak T cell response had passed. Females made up more of the donors, who were largely white British, and clonal diversity may have come out too low. Baseline seropositivity characterized only 5 or 6 AZD1222 recipients.

The CDR3 totals 15 residues. The J gene is TRBJ1-4, the V gene TRBV21-1. TRBV21-1 has pseudogene status. Material: peripheral blood, obtained on day 0 of AZD1222 vaccination. This sequence was found in an adult in good health. The CDR3 spells CASSYLDYGGEKLFF. CDR3 coding DNA: TGTGCCAGCTCCTACTTAGACTACGGAGGGGAAAAACTGTTTTTT.